Following are 3 T cell receptor beta chains from one sample sequenced in a study of cytomegalovirus exposure and HLA in healthy donors (TCRdb year 2017). Library preparation employed the immunoSEQ multiplex PCR assay. For the multiplex PCR, a mixture combining 60 forward primers for TCR Vbeta segments and 13 reverse primers for TCR Jbeta segments was used. TCRdb mirrors the immuneACCESS table, restricted to in-frame sequences. Some clones are absent from its copies; in checked studies, under half trace to an unresolved V gene, and the reason for the others is unknown. Within this sample are around 130,000 clones, with over 65% of them counted one time only. Of the sample, 0.95% to 1.5% is held by the ten largest clones. The sequenced material came from PBMCs. Source of these receptors: a man over 45 in good health and CMV-seronegative.

This clone was seen just once. The chain couples TRBV7-9 to TRBJ2-1, with 9 bases identical to TRBD2. V trimming: 4 bases; J trimming: 9 bases; junction bases outside the gene matches: 7. The CDR3 is 14 residues long. Germline lookup yields CDR1 SEHNR and CDR2 FQNEAQ (reference sequence). The CDR3 coding sequence is TGTGCCAGCAGCTATGCGGGAGGGGACGGTGAGCAGTTCTTC. Translating it yields CASSYAGGDGEQFF.

A single count supports this clone. V gene TRBV19 combines with J gene TRBJ2-2, with 12 bases fitting TRBD1. The CDR3 extends over 16 amino acids. Germline CDR1 and CDR2: LNHDA and SQIVND (reference sequence). J gave up 5 bases and V 2 bases, and 3 bases lay outside the gene matches. The CDR3 nucleotides read TGTGCCAGTAGTATAAGGGGACAGGGGGCAACCGGGGAGCTGTTTTTT. Encoded protein: CASSIRGQGATGELFF.

The chain links TRBV2 to TRBJ1-3, with 9 bases that match TRBD1. Germline V gene lookup returns CDR1 SNHLY and CDR2 FYNNEI. This CDR3 is built from 15 residues. V lost 6 bases and J lost 0; bases outside the gene matches: 3. Written as DNA, the CDR3 is TGTGCCAGCAGCGACAGGGGGAACTCTGGAAACACCATATATTTT. Translating gives CASSDRGNSGNTIYF.